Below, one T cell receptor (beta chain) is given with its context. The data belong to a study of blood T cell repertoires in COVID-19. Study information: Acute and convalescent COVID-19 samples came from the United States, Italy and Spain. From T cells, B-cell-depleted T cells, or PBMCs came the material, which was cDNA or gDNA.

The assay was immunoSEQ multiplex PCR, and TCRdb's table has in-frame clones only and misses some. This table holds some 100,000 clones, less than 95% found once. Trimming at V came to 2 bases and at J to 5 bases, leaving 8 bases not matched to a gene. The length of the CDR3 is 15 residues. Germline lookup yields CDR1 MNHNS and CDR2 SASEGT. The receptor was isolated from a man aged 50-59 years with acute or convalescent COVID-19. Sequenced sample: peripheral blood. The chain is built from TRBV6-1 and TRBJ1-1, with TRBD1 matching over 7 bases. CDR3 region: CASSETRGQVTEAFF. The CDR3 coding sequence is TGTGCCAGCAGTGAAACCCGAGGACAGGTGACTGAAGCTTTCTTT.